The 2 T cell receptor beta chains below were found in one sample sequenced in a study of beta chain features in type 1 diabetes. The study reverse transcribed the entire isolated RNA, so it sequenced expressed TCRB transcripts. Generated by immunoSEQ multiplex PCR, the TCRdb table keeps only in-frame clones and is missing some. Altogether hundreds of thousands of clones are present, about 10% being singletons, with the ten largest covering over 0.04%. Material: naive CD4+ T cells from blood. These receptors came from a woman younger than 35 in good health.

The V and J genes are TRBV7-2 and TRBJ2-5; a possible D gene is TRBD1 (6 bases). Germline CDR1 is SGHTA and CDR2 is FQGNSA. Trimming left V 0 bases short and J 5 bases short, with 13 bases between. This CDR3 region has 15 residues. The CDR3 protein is CASSLARNRVETQYF. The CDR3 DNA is TGTGCCAGCAGCTTAGCGAGGAACAGGGTGGAGACCCAGTACTTC. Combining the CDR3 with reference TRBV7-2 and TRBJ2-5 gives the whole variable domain GAGVSQSPSNKVTEKGKDVELRCDPISGHTALYWYRQSLGQGLEFLIYFQGNSAPDKSGLPSDRFSAERTGGSVSTLTIQRTQQEDSAVYLCASSLARNRVETQYFGPGTRLLVL.

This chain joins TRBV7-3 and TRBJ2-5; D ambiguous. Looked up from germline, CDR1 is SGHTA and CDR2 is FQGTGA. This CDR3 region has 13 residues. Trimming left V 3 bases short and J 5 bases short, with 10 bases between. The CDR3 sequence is CASSFDRAETQYF. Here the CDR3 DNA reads TGTGCCAGCAGCTTTGATAGGGCGGAGACCCAGTACTTC.